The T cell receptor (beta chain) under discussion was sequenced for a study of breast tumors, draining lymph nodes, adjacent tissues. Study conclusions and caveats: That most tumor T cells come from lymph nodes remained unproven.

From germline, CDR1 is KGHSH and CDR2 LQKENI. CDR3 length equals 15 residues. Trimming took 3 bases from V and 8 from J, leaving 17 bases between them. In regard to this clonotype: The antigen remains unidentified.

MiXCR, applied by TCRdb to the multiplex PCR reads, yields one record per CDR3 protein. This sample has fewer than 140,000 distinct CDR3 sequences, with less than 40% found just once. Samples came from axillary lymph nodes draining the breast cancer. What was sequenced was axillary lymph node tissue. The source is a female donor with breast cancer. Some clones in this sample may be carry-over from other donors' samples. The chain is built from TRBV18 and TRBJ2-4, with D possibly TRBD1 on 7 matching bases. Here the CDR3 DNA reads TGTGCCAGCTCACCGGGATCAACCAGGGGGGACATTCAGTACTTC. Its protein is CASSPGSTRGDIQYF.